These 20 T cell receptor beta chains share one sample of origin, sequenced in a study of regulatory T cells in long-lasting Graves disease. Building the TCR beta libraries relied on iRepertoire HTBI primers, and CDR3 regions underwent Arm-PCR. Each CDR3 protein is one row after TCRdb ran MiXCR on the multiplex PCR reads. The sample shows 450,000 to 700,000 distinct CDR3 sequences, roughly 12% of them seen only once. As for time point: newly diagnosed GD, antithyroid drugs for less than 3 months. The TCR library was made from RNA that had been extracted from PBMCs in TRIzol. These same data were also listed under a study on T cells in Graves' hyperthyroidism and ophthalmopathy.

Source: peripheral blood mononuclear cells (PBMCs), taken at new diagnosis, from a patient treated with antithyroid drugs. Receptors were obtained from a man aged 25 to 40 with Graves disease.

CDR3 loop: CASSQEVGLAGGGDTQYF. CDR3 bases: TGCGCCAGCAGCCAAGAAGTCGGACTAGCGGGAGGAGGGGATACGCAGTATTTT. V usage is TRBV4-1 and J usage is TRBJ2-3; 14 bases match TRBD2. V was pared by 0 bases and J by 6 bases, with 8 bases of the junction left unmatched. Germline CDR1 reads MGHRA; CDR2 reads YSYEKL. The CDR3 loop spans 18 amino acids.

This clonotype was seen at least ten times. This chain links TRBV7-2 with TRBJ2-1; unclear D gene. CDR1 is SGHTA, CDR2 FQGNSA, per germline. The CDR3 has 13 residues. V was shortened by 2 bases and J by 8 bases, with 10 bases between the two germline ends. CDR3 region: CASSLYRSDEQFF. The CDR3 DNA reads TGTGCCAGCAGCTTATATCGCAGCGATGAGCAGTTCTTC.

This clonotype was seen ten or more times. J is TRBJ2-1 and V is TRBV7-3, with D perhaps matching TRBD1 or TRBD2 (5 bases each). V dropped 5 bases and J dropped 7 bases, with 18 bases sitting between them. Germline loops: CDR1 SGHTA, CDR2 FQGTGA. The length of the CDR3 is 15 residues. The CDR3 nucleotides are TGTGCCAGCAGCCCCACAGGCCCACTAGGAAATGAGCAGTTCTTC. Translating gives CASSPTGPLGNEQFF.

The sample holds many counts of this clonotype. The chain uses TRBV6-1 and TRBJ1-3, with D maybe TRBD1 (5 bases). There are 17 residues in the CDR3. Per the germline V gene, CDR1 is MNHNS and CDR2 is SASEGT. With 2 bases removed from V and 4 bases from J, the gap between germline ends came to 18 bases. Written as DNA, the CDR3 is TGTGCCAGCAGTGAACAAATGGGACCGGCGGGAGGAAACACCATATATTTT. Its protein product is CASSEQMGPAGGNTIYF.

The chain carries TRBV2 and TRBJ2-1; D possibly uses TRBD1 or TRBD2 (5 bases each). The CDR3 runs 16 residues. CDR1 and CDR2 (germline): SNHLY, FYNNEI. V was clipped by 3 bases and J by 0 bases, with 12 bases between them. The CDR3 protein is CASSDKGPNSYNEQFF. Written as DNA, the CDR3 is TGTGCCAGCAGTGACAAGGGACCCAACTCCTACAATGAGCAGTTCTTC.

The genes are TRBV6-1 and TRBJ1-1, with 7 bases matching TRBD1. Trimming removed 6 bases from V and 2 bases from J; junction bases left unmatched: 9. This CDR3 is 15 amino acids long. Germline V CDR1 and CDR2: MNHNS, SASEGT. CDR3 nucleotide sequence: TGTGCCAGCAGACCGGACGAGGGGGCTAACACTGAAGCTTTCTTT. It yields the protein CASRPDEGANTEAFF.

This clonotype was observed a few times. This chain uses TRBV5-1 with TRBJ1-2, with 7 bases fitting TRBD1. CDR1 SGHRS and CDR2 YFSETQ come from the germline V gene. The CDR3 runs to 13 residues. V lost 5 bases to trimming and J lost 6 bases; unmatched junction nucleotides: 7. The CDR3 region is CASSTQGVDGYTF. CDR3 sequence (DNA): TGCGCCAGCAGTACGCAGGGGGTTGATGGCTACACCTTC.

In its sample, this clonotype was seen many times. The chain joins TRBV24-1 to TRBJ2-1; 9 positions match TRBD1. The CDR3 has 15 amino acids. Germline trimming cut 4 bases from V and 10 bases from J; bases unmatched to any gene: 10. CDR1 KGHDR and CDR2 SFDVKD come from the germline V gene. CDR3 nucleotides: TGTGCCACCAGTGACCCCGGGACAGGGTCATACGAGCAGTTCTTC. Translation: CATSDPGTGSYEQFF.

A single count supports this clonotype. The V call is TRBV10-3, the J call TRBJ2-7, with D perhaps matching TRBD1 (5 bases). Between the trimmed V and J ends, which lost 9 bases and 5 bases, there was a span of 20 bases. This CDR3 comprises 14 residues. Germline V CDR1 and CDR2: ENHRY, SYGVKD. CDR3 in amino acids: CAMKEEGARNEQYF. DNA of the CDR3: TGTGCCATGAAAGAGGAAGGGGCCCGTAACGAGCAGTACTTC.

V and J are TRBV5-1 and TRBJ2-7; 10 positions agree with TRBD1. J gave up 5 bases and V 3 bases, and 8 bases lay outside the gene matches. Germline CDR1 reads SGHRS; CDR2 reads YFSETQ. CDR3 size: 15 residues. The CDR3 spells CASSWGGTGVHEQYF. The CDR3 DNA sequence: TGCGCCAGCAGCTGGGGCGGGACAGGGGTCCACGAGCAGTACTTC.

This clonotype was recorded at least ten times. V gene TRBV6-1 combines with J gene TRBJ1-1, with D perhaps matching TRBD1 (5 bases). Germline-derived CDR1 and CDR2 are MNHNS and SASEGT. This CDR3 region has 14 residues. Trimming removed 7 bases at V and 0 bases at J, with 12 bases between. CDR3 coding DNA: TGTGCCAGCACCGACGACAGATTGAACACTGAAGCTTTCTTT. Encoded protein: CASTDDRLNTEAFF.

This clonotype was observed many times. The chain employs TRBV5-1 and TRBJ2-5; TRBD2 is a possible D gene (6 bases). Germline V lookup: CDR1 SGHRS, CDR2 YFSETQ. This CDR3 is 13 amino acids long. Trimming removed 9 bases at V and 4 bases at J, with 16 bases between. This CDR3 is CATRLGGRETQYF. The CDR3 DNA sequence: TGCGCCACCAGACTAGGAGGGAGAGAGACCCAGTACTTC.

There are many counts of this clonotype. Here the CDR3 reads CASTGGLYEQYF. CDR3 coding DNA: TGTGCCAGCACAGGGGGCCTCTACGAGCAGTACTTC. The rearrangement uses TRBV2 and TRBJ2-7; 8 bases match TRBD1. The ends lost 7 bases at V and 3 bases at J; junction bases unmatched: 2. Germline CDR1 reads SNHLY; CDR2 reads FYNNEI. CDR3 length: 12 amino acids. The full variable domain, completed using reference TRBV2 and TRBJ2-7, is EPEVTQTPSHQVTQMGQEVILRCVPISNHLYFYWYRQILGQKVEFLVSFYNNEISEKSEIFDDQFSVERPDGSNFTLKIRSTKLEDSAMYFCASTGGLYEQYFGPGTRLTVT.

The chain carries TRBV24-1 and TRBJ2-5, with no clear D. The CDR3 has 18 amino acids. The ends were cut back, 4 bases at V and 4 bases at J, with 24 bases in the middle. Germline V gives CDR1 KGHDR, CDR2 SFDVKD. CDR3 DNA sequence: TGTGCCACCAGTGACAACGGGCGGTCCGGAGAATTGTCAGAGACCCAGTACTTC. Translating gives CATSDNGRSGELSETQYF.

This clonotype was seen ten or more times. V is TRBV2 and J is TRBJ1-1, with 10 bases that match TRBD1. The CDR3 runs to 15 residues. Germline CDR1 is SNHLY and CDR2 is FYNNEI. The junction had 8 bases not matched to a gene; V was cut back by 4 bases and J by 6 bases. CDR3 region: CASSGGQGHVSEAFF. DNA for the CDR3: TGTGCCAGCAGTGGGGGACAGGGGCATGTTTCTGAAGCTTTCTTT.

This clonotype occurred a few times. V usage is TRBV11-1 and J usage is TRBJ2-5, with D maybe TRBD2 (5 bases). Gene TRBJ2-1 matches the end of the DNA better, so the J call may be wrong. CDR3 length equals 14 residues. Germline lookup yields CDR1 SGHAT and CDR2 FQDESV (reference sequence). The DNA of the CDR3 is TGTGCCAGCAGCTTGACGAGGGATTGGAATGAGCAGTTCTTC. As protein: CASSLTRDWNEQFF.

This clonotype was seen ten or more times. The chain employs TRBV5-1 and TRBJ2-2; 9 nucleotides match TRBD1. CDR3 length equals 15 residues. Germline values: CDR1 SGHRS, CDR2 YFSETQ. V was clipped by 5 bases and J by 4 bases; unmatched bases: 6. CDR3 residues: CASRPGTGSTGELFF. CDR3 nucleotide sequence: TGCGCCAGCAGGCCCGGGACAGGGTCCACCGGGGAGCTGTTTTTT.

At least ten counts were recorded for this clonotype. V gene TRBV29-1 combines with J gene TRBJ1-2, with TRBD1 matching 9 bases. V lost 0 bases, J lost 5 bases, and 4 bases stayed unmatched. The germline CDR1 and CDR2 sequences are SQVTM and ANQGSEA. CDR3 length equals 14 residues. CDR3 nucleotide sequence: TGCAGCGTTGAAGATCCCGGGACAGGGTATGGCTACACCTTC. It encodes CSVEDPGTGYGYTF.

For this clonotype: Likely a read error: the CDR3 ends without its conserved phenylalanine or tryptophan. V and J are TRBV24-1 and TRBJ1-5, with D hard to call. From germline, CDR1 is KGHDR and CDR2 SFDVKD. The CDR3 length is 17 residues. Trimming shortened V by 6 bases and J by 0 bases, and 17 bases separated the two germline ends. The CDR3, as DNA: TGTGCCACCAGTCCAAGCCAATCCCCGTATAGCAATCAGCCCCAGCATCTT. Translation: CATSPSQSPYSNQPQHL.

In this sample, this clonotype turned up a few times. The chain has TRBV19 and TRBJ2-2, with TRBD1 identical over 12 bases. V lost 8 bases and J lost 5; bases outside the gene matches: 15. The CDR3 runs to 18 residues. The germline V gene has CDR1 LNHDA and CDR2 SQIVND (reference sequence). The DNA of the CDR3 is TGTGCCAGTGGCCGGGACAGGGGGCGAGGGGCGATGACCGGGGAGCTGTTTTTT. It codes for CASGRDRGRGAMTGELFF. Together with reference TRBV19 and TRBJ2-2, the CDR3 gives the full variable domain: DGGITQSPKYLFRKEGQNVTLSCEQNLNHDAMYWYRQDPGQGLRLIYYSQIVNDFQKGDIAEGYSVSREKKESFPLTVTSAQKNPTAFYLCASGRDRGRGAMTGELFFGEGSRLTVL.